What follows is one T cell receptor (beta chain) and its context. The sample belongs to a study of blood T cell repertoires in COVID-19. The authors' processing: Amplified reference gene primers provided the basis for estimating nucleated cell counts. The method was immunoSEQ multiplex PCR; TCRdb's version includes in-frame clones alone and lacks a portion of them. V and J calls and clone size are as listed in that table; D and trimming were resolved from the DNA. The sample lists approximately 400,000 clones; roughly 90% were seen once. Germline values: CDR1 LGHDT, CDR2 YNNKEL (reference sequence). V was clipped by 3 bases and J by 4 bases; unmatched bases: 21. CDR3 size: 21 residues.

This receptor was obtained from a middle-aged man with acute or convalescent COVID-19. Input material: peripheral blood. The V gene is TRBV3-1 (or the pseudogene TRBV3-2), the J gene TRBJ2-1; 10 bases agree with TRBD1. In DNA, the CDR3 is TGTGCCAGCAGCCATCCCGTCACGGGACAGGGGATTAGGGTCTCTTACAATGAGCAGTTCTTC. Protein product: CASSHPVTGQGIRVSYNEQFF.